This record looks at one T cell receptor beta chain sequence and its context. Antigen specificity is unknown. V lost 7 bases and J 3 bases, leaving 22 bases between the germline ends. CDR3 length equals 16 residues. Germline V gives CDR1 MNHEY, CDR2 SVGEGT. PBMCs were obtained from approximately 10 ml fresh peripheral blood. This sample is part of a study of T cells in Graves' hyperthyroidism and ophthalmopathy. The TCR beta CDR3 regions underwent amplification using RNA transcripts as the source. The primer set for the first-round RT-PCR of the TCR CDR3 was HTBI. TCRdb independently ran MiXCR on the multiplex PCR reads; one entry per CDR3 protein. The top ten clones hold 15% of a sample with roughly 720,000 distinct CDR3 sequences, 15% to 20% of them seen once. Broader study findings: Prediction of ophthalmopathy progression came a median approximately 6.6 months pre-onset.

This clonotype was obtained from a man over 45 with Graves' hyperthyroidism. The chain combines TRBV6-2 or TRBV6-3 with TRBJ2-7; unclear D gene. Sequenced material: blood. The CDR3 sequence is CASTRSIRRSIYEQYF. Here the CDR3 DNA reads TGTGCCAGCACCCGTTCTATACGCAGGTCCATCTACGAGCAGTACTTC.